This passage covers 25 T cell receptor beta chains from one sample sequenced in a study of shared clonotypes between healthy human individuals. Only in-frame clones appear in the TCRdb table, and some are missing; sequencing was by immunoSEQ multiplex PCR. The sample contains millions of clones, around nine tenths of which appear only once. Sequencing input: naive CD4+ T cells sorted from blood. Subset given: CD45RA+ positively selected. These receptors were collected from a man in his late teens or twenties in good health.

The table lists this clone with a count of one. V and J are TRBV9 and TRBJ2-5; possible D gene TRBD2, 7 bases. The DNA end is a closer match to TRBJ2-7, so the J assignment may be wrong. The CDR3 loop spans 15 amino acids. CDR1 SGDLS and CDR2 YYNGEE come from the germline V gene. The CDR3 region is CASSVSGGSSNEQYF. The CDR3, as DNA: TGTGCCAGCAGCGTATCGGGGGGCTCGTCAAACGAGCAGTACTTC.

This clone appeared once. The rearrangement joins TRBV7-9 to TRBJ2-2; 7 nucleotides match TRBD2. Unmatched junction bases numbered 7, after V lost 1 base and J lost 5 bases. The CDR3 spans 16 residues. Germline CDR1 is SEHNR and CDR2 is FQNEAQ (reference sequence). In DNA form, the CDR3 reads TGTGCCAGCAGCTTAGATGGCGGGAGAACGACCGGGGAGCTGTTTTTT. Its translation is CASSLDGGRTTGELFF.

The rearrangement links TRBV14 to TRBJ2-1; 13 nucleotides match TRBD2. J lost 7 bases, V lost 4 bases, and 4 bases had no gene match. Looked up from germline, CDR1 is SGHDN and CDR2 is FVKESK. CDR3 size: 15 residues. The CDR3 loop is CASSPWTSGSNEQFF. DNA for the CDR3: TGTGCCAGCAGCCCTTGGACTAGCGGGAGTAATGAGCAGTTCTTC.

The CDR3 DNA is TGTGCCAGCAGTACTCACAGGCGTAGGCCTCAAGACGCCATATATTTT. Protein: CASSTHRRRPQDAIYF. The V call is TRBV2, the J call TRBJ1-3; tentative D call: TRBD1 (5 bases). The ends were cut back, 5 bases at V and 11 bases at J, with 25 bases in the middle. Germline V gene lookup returns CDR1 SNHLY and CDR2 FYNNEI. This CDR3 is 16 amino acids long.

This chain links TRBV4-1 with TRBJ1-3; maybe TRBD1 (6 bases). Trimming stripped 0 bases from V and 0 bases from J, with 12 bases between. CDR1 MGHRA and CDR2 YSYEKL come from the germline V gene. The CDR3 runs 17 residues. The CDR3 DNA reads TGCGCCAGCAGCCAAGAGGGGGCCCTTAGCTCTGGAAACACCATATATTTT. Protein sequence: CASSQEGALSSGNTIYF.

The chain couples TRBV2 to TRBJ2-5; weak D call: TRBD2 (6 bases). The CDR3 consists of 13 residues. CDR1 SNHLY and CDR2 FYNNEI come from the germline V gene. Trimming removed 6 bases from V and 5 bases from J, with 13 bases in between. The CDR3 loop is CASRISGVETQYF. The CDR3 nucleotides are TGTGCCAGCAGAATTAGCGGCGTGGAGACCCAGTACTTC.

The chain joins TRBV6-5 to TRBJ1-1; TRBD1 matches 12 bases. With 6 bases clipped from V and 7 bases from J, the junction kept 9 bases outside the gene matches. CDR1 is MNHEY and CDR2 is SVGAGI in the germline V gene. CDR3 length equals 15 residues. The CDR3 coding sequence is TGTGCCAGCAGCAACACGGGACAGGGGGCAGGTGAAGCTTTCTTT. It encodes CASSNTGQGAGEAFF.

The chain links TRBV30 to TRBJ2-2; D may match TRBD1 or TRBD2 (5 bases each). This CDR3 has 13 residues. Germline loops: CDR1 GTSNPN, CDR2 SVGIG (reference sequence). V was pared by 8 bases and J by 6 bases, with 16 bases between. The CDR3 sequence is CALQVQGPGELFF. The CDR3 coding sequence is TGTGCCCTCCAAGTTCAGGGACCCGGGGAGCTGTTTTTT. Variable domain in full (rest from reference TRBV30 and TRBJ2-2): SQTIHQWPATLVQPVGSPLSLECTVEGTSNPNLYWYRQAAGRGLQLLFYSVGIGQISSEVPQNLSASRPQDRQFILSSKKLLLSDSGFYLCALQVQGPGELFFGEGSRLTVL.

As DNA, the CDR3 is TGCGCCAGCAGCTTCCAGGGGGGAGACACTGAAGCTTTCTTT. Residues: CASSFQGGDTEAFF. The chain recombines TRBV5-1 with TRBJ1-1; 7 nucleotides match TRBD1. Germline CDR1 is SGHRS and CDR2 is YFSETQ. Losses at the gene ends were 2 bases for V and 3 bases for J; bases not matched to a gene: 4. The CDR3 is 14 residues long.

The rearrangement joins TRBV6-1 to TRBJ1-2; 7 bases match TRBD1. J was trimmed by 0 bases and V by 10 bases; bases with no gene match: 2. CDR1 and CDR2 (germline): MNHNS, SASEGT. The CDR3 extends over 12 amino acids. In DNA form, the CDR3 reads TGTGCCACCGACAGGGCTAACTATGGCTACACCTTC. Translation: CATDRANYGYTF.

The CDR3 nucleotides are TGTGCCAGCAGCTTACAGGGGGCAACCGGGGAGCTGTTTTTT. As protein: CASSLQGATGELFF. V and J are TRBV7-2 and TRBJ2-2, with 8 bases fitting TRBD1. The CDR3 consists of 14 residues. The junction had 1 base not matched to a gene; V was cut back by 2 bases and J by 5 bases. Germline-derived CDR1 and CDR2 are SGHTA and FQGNSA.

To note about this clone: The same CDR3 is also encoded by other DNA sequences in this sample. The chain uses TRBV30 and TRBJ2-7, with D perhaps TRBD2 (6 bases). Looked up from germline, CDR1 is GTSNPN and CDR2 is SVGIG (reference sequence). There are 15 residues in the CDR3. V gave up 0 bases and J gave up 0 bases, with 12 bases separating them. CDR3 DNA sequence: TGTGCCTGGAGTGTTTTGGGGACTGCCTCCTACGAGCAGTACTTC. Protein sequence: CAWSVLGTASYEQYF.

This clone was seen only once. The sample contains more than one DNA sequence encoding this CDR3. J is TRBJ2-7 and V is TRBV6-5; D not resolved. Deletions cut 4 bases from V and 2 bases from J, with 9 bases between. Germline values: CDR1 MNHEY, CDR2 SVGAGI. This CDR3 contains 13 residues. The CDR3 loop is CASSSAGTYEQYF. The CDR3 DNA reads as TGTGCCAGCAGTTCCGCAGGAACCTACGAGCAGTACTTC.

With regard to this clone: The junction departs from the called germline gene at one end, perhaps through a read error. The chain recombines TRBV6-6 with TRBJ1-2; D not resolved. This CDR3 has 14 residues. Germline loops: CDR1 MNHNY, CDR2 SVGAGI (reference sequence). DNA for the CDR3: TGTGCCAGCAGTCACTCTCAGGCGGCGCGAGGCTACACCTTC. This encodes CASSHSQAARGYTF.

The rearrangement uses TRBV7-8 and TRBJ1-2; D gene ambiguous. V was trimmed by 1 base and J by 2 bases, leaving 8 bases between them. The germline CDR1 and CDR2 sequences are SGHVS and FQNEAQ. The CDR3 runs 14 residues. The CDR3 is CASSLVSLNYGYTF. The CDR3 DNA is TGTGCCAGCAGCTTAGTGTCGCTCAACTATGGCTACACCTTC.

This chain links TRBV5-4 with TRBJ2-7; the match to TRBD2 covers 7 bases. V gave up 1 base and J gave up 9 bases; unmatched junction bases: 4. CDR1 SGHNT and CDR2 YYREEE come from the germline V gene (reference sequence). The CDR3 is 12 amino acids. Here the CDR3 DNA reads TGTGCCAGCAGCTTGTACCCTAGCGGGCAGTACTTC. This sequence encodes CASSLYPSGQYF.

The chain recombines TRBV7-2 with TRBJ1-4; a possible D gene is TRBD1 (6 bases). Germline V lookup: CDR1 SGHTA, CDR2 FQGNSA. The CDR3 totals 15 residues. The V gene lost 4 bases and the J gene lost 5 bases, with 14 bases spanning the gap. The CDR3 protein is CASSSLGGQNEKLFF. Here the CDR3 DNA reads TGTGCCAGCAGCTCACTGGGGGGGCAAAATGAAAAACTGTTTTTT.

The chain links TRBV2 to TRBJ1-2; D is perhaps TRBD1 (5 bases). Germline CDR1 and CDR2: SNHLY and FYNNEI. This CDR3 region has 14 residues. Trimming pared 6 bases from V and 4 bases from J, leaving 15 bases between. The CDR3 DNA is TGTGCCAGCAGGGGGACGGGGCTTGTCTATGGCTACACCTTC. Protein: CASRGTGLVYGYTF.

The chain is built from TRBV30 and TRBJ2-5; D remains unclear. The end of the DNA is better explained by TRBJ2-7, so the J call may be wrong. The CDR3 contains 13 residues. Germline V CDR1 and CDR2: GTSNPN, SVGIG (reference sequence). CDR3 region: CASTTRSSYEQYF. CDR3 nucleotide sequence: TGTGCCTCCACTACTCGGAGCTCCTACGAGCAGTACTTC.

The chain is built from TRBV7-3 and TRBJ2-2; tentative D call: TRBD1 (6 bases). From germline, CDR1 is SGHTA and CDR2 FQGTGA. V dropped 5 bases and J dropped 6 bases, with 7 bases sitting between them. This CDR3 is built from 12 residues. The DNA for the CDR3 is TGTGCCAGCAGCCAGGGGTCCGGGGAGCTGTTTTTT. Amino acids: CASSQGSGELFF.

The chain carries TRBV28 and TRBJ1-5; TRBD1 is a possible D gene (6 bases). V was pared by 2 bases and J by 5 bases, with 13 bases between. Germline CDR1 reads MDHEN; CDR2 reads SYDVKM. The CDR3 extends over 15 amino acids. CDR3 DNA sequence: TGTGCCAGCAGTTTACCGCAGGGGCAGTATCAGCCCCAGCATTTT. As protein: CASSLPQGQYQPQHF.

The chain combines TRBV28 with TRBJ1-4; D is perhaps TRBD1 (5 bases). The CDR3 sequence is 15 residues long. CDR1 and CDR2 (germline): MDHEN, SYDVKM. The ends were cut back, 4 bases at V and 4 bases at J, with 13 bases in the middle. CDR3 sequence: CASSWDSRGNEKLFF. CDR3 sequence (DNA): TGTGCCAGCAGTTGGGACTCGCGGGGTAATGAAAAACTGTTTTTT.

The chain is built from TRBV19 and TRBJ2-1; D gene unclear. Between the trimmed V and J ends, which lost 3 bases and 0 bases, there was a span of 12 bases. This CDR3 comprises 16 residues. CDR1 and CDR2 from the germline V gene are LNHDA and SQIVND (reference sequence). The CDR3 sequence is CASSIAALRSYNEQFF. DNA for the CDR3: TGTGCCAGTAGTATTGCGGCTCTCCGCTCCTACAATGAGCAGTTCTTC.

V usage is TRBV7-3 and J usage is TRBJ2-1; D unclear. This CDR3 is built from 16 residues. The V end was cut by 3 bases, the J end by 2 bases, with 14 bases between. Germline V gene sequence: CDR1 SGHTA, CDR2 FQGTGA. CDR3 in DNA: TGTGCCAGCAGCTTGGGATTAGCCTTTCCCTACAATGAGCAGTTCTTC. It yields the protein CASSLGLAFPYNEQFF.

This chain connects TRBV19 to TRBJ2-3; D may be TRBD2 (5 bases). Between the trimmed V and J ends, which lost 3 bases and 1 base, there was a span of 23 bases. The CDR3 is made up of 19 amino acids. CDR1 and CDR2 (germline): LNHDA, SQIVND (reference sequence). The chain's CDR3 is CASSMTSGPPSGGTDTQYF. CDR3 coding DNA: TGTGCCAGTAGTATGACGAGCGGACCACCCAGTGGGGGCACAGATACGCAGTATTTT.